Below, one T cell receptor beta chain is given with its context. The CDR3 runs to 15 residues. The sample comes from a study of T cells in pancreatic ductal adenocarcinoma. Assay used: immunoSEQ multiplex PCR; TCRdb lists only in-frame clones, some missing. The sample holds around 94,000 clones, over 90% seen once. The selected patients with pancreatic ductal adenocarcinoma had surgery but no neoadjuvant therapy. The sequence was collected from a human donor with pancreatic ductal adenocarcinoma. J is TRBJ2-1 and V is TRBV21-1; the table's D call TRBD1 went unverified against the DNA. TRBV21-1 is assigned pseudogene status. Material for sequencing was PBMCs. The CDR3 bases are TGTGCCAGCAGCAAAGAGGGGGATAATGACAATGAGCAGTTCTTC. Its protein is CASSKEGDNDNEQFF.